This T cell receptor beta chain came from a study of response to subunit inactivated influenza vaccine. Only a few counts were recorded for this clonotype. V trimming: 0 bases; J trimming: 2 bases; junction bases outside the gene matches: 12. The CDR3 totals 17 residues. Germline CDR1 is DFQATT and CDR2 is SNEGSKA (reference sequence). TCRdb ran MiXCR on the RT-PCR reads and lists one entry per CDR3 protein. Of 450,000 to 700,000 distinct CDR3 sequences listed, 13% to 15% were seen once; the top ten hold 11%. Sequencing used PBMCs from blood, obtained 11 to 12 days after vaccination. The sequence was collected from a man between 45 and 60 years old who received an inactivated influenza vaccine. The chain combines TRBV20-1 with TRBJ2-7; 8 positions match TRBD1. As DNA, the CDR3 is TGCAGTGCTAGAGATCCCCCAGGGGGCAAAGGAGCCTACGAGCAGTACTTC. Its translation: CSARDPPGGKGAYEQYF.